The TCR beta chain under discussion was sequenced for a study of T cell responses to AZD1222 COVID-19 vaccine. This CDR3 has 15 residues. Trimming took 0 bases from V and 6 from J, leaving 14 bases between them. Per the germline V gene, CDR1 is MGHRA and CDR2 is YSYEKL. Clones were read by immunoSEQ multiplex PCR, and TCRdb kept only the in-frame ones, dropping some. The sample has around 200,000 clones; around 88% are singletons. The V gene is TRBV4-1, the J gene TRBJ1-1; D is possibly TRBD1 (6 bases). This TCR came from an adult in good health. The sample consisted of peripheral blood, taken on day 0 of AZD1222 vaccination. For the CDR3, the DNA is TGCGCCAGCAGCCAAGATCTGGGGGCTAGGGCTGAAGCTTTCTTT. Protein sequence: CASSQDLGARAEAFF.